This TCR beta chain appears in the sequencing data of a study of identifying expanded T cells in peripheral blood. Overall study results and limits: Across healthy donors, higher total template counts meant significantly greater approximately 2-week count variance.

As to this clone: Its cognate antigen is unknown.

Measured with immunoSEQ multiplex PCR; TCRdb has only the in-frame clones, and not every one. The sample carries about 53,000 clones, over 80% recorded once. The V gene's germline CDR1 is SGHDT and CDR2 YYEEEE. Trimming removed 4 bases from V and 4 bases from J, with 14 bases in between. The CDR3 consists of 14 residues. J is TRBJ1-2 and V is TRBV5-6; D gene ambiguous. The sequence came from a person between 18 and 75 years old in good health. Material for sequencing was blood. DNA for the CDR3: TGTGCCAGCAGCCCCAGGTACGGGTCCTATGGCTACACCTTC. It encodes CASSPRYGSYGYTF.